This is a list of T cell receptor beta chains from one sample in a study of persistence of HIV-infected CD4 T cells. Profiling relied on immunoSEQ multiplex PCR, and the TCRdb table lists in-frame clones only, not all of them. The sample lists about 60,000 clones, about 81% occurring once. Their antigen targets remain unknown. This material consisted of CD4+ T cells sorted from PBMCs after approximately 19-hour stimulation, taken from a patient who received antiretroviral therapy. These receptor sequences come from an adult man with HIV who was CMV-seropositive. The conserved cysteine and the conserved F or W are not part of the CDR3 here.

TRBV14,ASSQDLVDTQY
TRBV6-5,ASRASGTRGYT
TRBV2,ASNPDEEKLF
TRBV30,AWESKAGGYEQY
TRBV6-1,ASSELGGQPQH
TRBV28,ASTEAGRGNTEAF
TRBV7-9,ASTREVNEQF
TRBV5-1,ASSLQHRDNEQF
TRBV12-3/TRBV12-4,ASTRGISYEQY
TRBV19,ASSPRGGSDTQY
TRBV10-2,ASSGTTNTGELF